Listed here are 2 T cell receptor beta chains from one sample, sequenced in a study of blood T cell repertoires in COVID-19. Assay used: immunoSEQ multiplex PCR; TCRdb lists only in-frame clones, some missing. In the table there are about 240,000 clones, around 83% of which are singletons. Sample: peripheral blood. The receptors shown here come from a woman aged 55 to 70 with active or convalescent COVID-19.

The V and J genes are TRBV7-9 and TRBJ1-2; D possibly corresponds to TRBD1 (6 bases). Trimming shortened V by 4 bases and J by 3 bases, and 15 bases separated the two germline ends. There are 15 residues in the CDR3. CDR1 and CDR2 (germline): SEHNR, FQNEAQ (reference sequence). The CDR3 sequence is CASSSRGGDDYGYTF. The DNA for the CDR3 is TGTGCCAGCAGCTCCCGCGGGGGCGACGACTATGGCTACACCTTC.

The rearrangement links TRBV2 to TRBJ2-2; D is perhaps TRBD1 (6 bases). This CDR3 is built from 13 residues. V was cut by 6 bases and J by 7 bases, with 12 bases left in between. Germline loops: CDR1 SNHLY, CDR2 FYNNEI. CDR3: CASSEQGNGELFF. The CDR3 DNA is TGTGCCAGCAGCGAACAGGGAAACGGGGAGCTGTTTTTT.